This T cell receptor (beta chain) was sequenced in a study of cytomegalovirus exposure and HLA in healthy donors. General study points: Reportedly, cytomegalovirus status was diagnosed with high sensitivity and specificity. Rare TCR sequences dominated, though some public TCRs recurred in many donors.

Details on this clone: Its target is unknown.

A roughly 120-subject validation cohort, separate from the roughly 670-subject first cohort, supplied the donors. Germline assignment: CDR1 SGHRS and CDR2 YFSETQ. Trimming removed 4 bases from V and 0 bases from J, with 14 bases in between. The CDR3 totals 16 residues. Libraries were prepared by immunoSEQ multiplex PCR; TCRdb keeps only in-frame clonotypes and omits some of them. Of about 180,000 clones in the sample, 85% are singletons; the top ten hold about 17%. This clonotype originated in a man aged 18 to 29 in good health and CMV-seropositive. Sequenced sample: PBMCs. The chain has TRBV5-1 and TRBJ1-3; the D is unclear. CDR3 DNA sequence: TGCGCCAGCAGCCGGAGCGGGCTTTCCTCTGGAAACACCATATATTTT. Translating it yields CASSRSGLSSGNTIYF.